A few counts support the clone carrying this T cell receptor beta chain. What it recognizes is unknown. This CDR3 region has 15 residues. The V segment lost 6 bases and the J segment 3 bases; nucleotides outside the gene matches: 7. CDR1 and CDR2 (germline): LNHDA, SQIVND (reference sequence). Documented treatment: roughly 11-day PBMC culture with coronavirus spike peptide pools or control peptides (ViraFEST assay). The data were obtained in a study of vaccination and CD4 T cells after COVID-19. Sequenced with the Oncomine TCR Beta short-read assay was DNA taken from cultured CD4+ T cells. TCRdb itself ran the PCR reads through MiXCR, one entry per CDR3 protein. The sample lists approximately 11,000 distinct CDR3 sequences; nearly 25% were seen once.

The V and J genes are TRBV19 and TRBJ1-1; 10 bases match TRBD1. The sequencing used CD4+ T cells from blood, cultured in vitro, collected before SARS-CoV-2 vaccination. The receptor's source is a human donor who received a COVID-19 vaccine. The CDR3 spells CASRGTGVADTEAFF. CDR3 sequence (DNA): TGTGCCAGTAGGGGGACAGGGGTCGCGGACACTGAAGCTTTCTTT.